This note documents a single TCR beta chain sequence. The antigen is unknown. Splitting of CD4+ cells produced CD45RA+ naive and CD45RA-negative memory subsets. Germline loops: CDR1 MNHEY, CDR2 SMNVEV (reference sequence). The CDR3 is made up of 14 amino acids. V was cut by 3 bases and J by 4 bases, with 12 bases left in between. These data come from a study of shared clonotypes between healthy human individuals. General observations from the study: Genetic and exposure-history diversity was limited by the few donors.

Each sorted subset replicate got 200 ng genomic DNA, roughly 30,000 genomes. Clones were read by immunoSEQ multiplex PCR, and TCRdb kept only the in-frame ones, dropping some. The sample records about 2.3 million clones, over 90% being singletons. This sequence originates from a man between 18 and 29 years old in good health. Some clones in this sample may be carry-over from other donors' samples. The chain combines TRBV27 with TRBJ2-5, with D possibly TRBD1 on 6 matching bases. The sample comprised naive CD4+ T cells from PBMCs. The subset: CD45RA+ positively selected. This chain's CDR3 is CASSFAQGRETQYF. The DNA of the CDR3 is TGTGCCAGCAGTTTTGCCCAGGGGCGAGAGACCCAGTACTTC.